The clone carrying this TCR beta chain was seen ten or more times. The sample comes from a study of neurological immune-mediated disorders. Synthesis of cDNA used 5'RACE (with 10-nucleotide random UMIs). Each CDR3 protein is one row after TCRdb ran MiXCR on the 5' RACE reads. In the table there are 45,000 to 60,000 distinct CDR3 sequences, around 2.3% of which are singletons. Per the germline V gene, CDR1 is SGHKS and CDR2 is YYEKEE (reference sequence). The V segment lost 4 bases and the J segment 6 bases; nucleotides outside the gene matches: 13. The CDR3 runs 16 residues. The sample was PBMCs. The rearrangement uses TRBV5-5 and TRBJ2-3; 8 bases match TRBD2. This clonotype originated in a man in his forties or fifties with multiple sclerosis. This CDR3 reads CASSTPGGGDLDTQYF. DNA for the CDR3: TGTGCCAGCAGCACCCCGGGAGGGGGGGACTTGGATACGCAGTATTTT. Using reference TRBV5-5 and TRBJ2-3 for the parts outside the CDR3, the full variable domain is DAGVTQSPTHLIKTRGQQVTLRCSPISGHKSVSWYQQVLGQGPQFIFQYYEKEERGRGNFPDRFSARQFPNYSSELNVNALLLGDSALYLCASSTPGGGDLDTQYFGPGTRLTVL.